This TCR beta chain is drawn from a study of T cell repertoires in cytomegalovirus infection. CDR3 size: 15 residues. CDR1 is MNHNS, CDR2 SASEGT, per germline. After removal of 8 bases from V and 6 bases from J, the junction contained 13 bases not matched to a gene. Whole-study results and caveats: CMV carriers having the relevant HLA were flagged by cumulative public TCR beta family frequency.

Each CDR3 protein gets one entry after TCRdb re-called the reads with MiXCR. The sample contains 84,000 or so distinct CDR3 sequences, under 55% of which appear only once. This clonotype was counted at least ten times. Its specificity is not known. This TCR came from a human donor in good health (CMV status not recorded). Some clones in this sample may be carry-over from other donors' samples. The sample was CD8+ T cells from cultured PBMCs, taken from culture after CMV antigen stimulation. The chain carries TRBV6-1 and TRBJ2-3; TRBD1 matches 8 bases. The CDR3: CASLNGQGKLDTQYF. In DNA, the CDR3 is TGTGCCAGCTTGAATGGACAGGGAAAATTGGATACGCAGTATTTT.